This section outlines one T cell receptor beta chain sequence together with its context. For CDR3 and TCR beta VDJ profiling, genomic DNA was the template used. TCRdb passed the reads through MiXCR, listing each CDR3 protein once. Of about 180,000 distinct CDR3 sequences listed, roughly 50% are singletons. This entry is derived from a study of CD8+CD57+ T cells in acquired aplastic anemia. All patients picked for sequencing had shown, by flow cytometry, an expansion of CD8+CD57+ cells. The V and J ends lost 5 bases and 2 bases respectively, with 10 bases between them. The CDR3 length is 13 residues. The clonotype was recovered from a human donor with aplastic anemia. The sequenced sample was sorted CD4+, CD8+, or CD8+CD57+ T cells (not recorded which) from PBMCs. This chain uses TRBV12-3 or TRBV12-4 with TRBJ2-7, with D possibly being TRBD2 (5 bases). For the CDR3, the DNA is TGTGCCAGCAGTACGAGGGAAGCCTACGAGCAGTACTTC. Translated: CASSTREAYEQYF.